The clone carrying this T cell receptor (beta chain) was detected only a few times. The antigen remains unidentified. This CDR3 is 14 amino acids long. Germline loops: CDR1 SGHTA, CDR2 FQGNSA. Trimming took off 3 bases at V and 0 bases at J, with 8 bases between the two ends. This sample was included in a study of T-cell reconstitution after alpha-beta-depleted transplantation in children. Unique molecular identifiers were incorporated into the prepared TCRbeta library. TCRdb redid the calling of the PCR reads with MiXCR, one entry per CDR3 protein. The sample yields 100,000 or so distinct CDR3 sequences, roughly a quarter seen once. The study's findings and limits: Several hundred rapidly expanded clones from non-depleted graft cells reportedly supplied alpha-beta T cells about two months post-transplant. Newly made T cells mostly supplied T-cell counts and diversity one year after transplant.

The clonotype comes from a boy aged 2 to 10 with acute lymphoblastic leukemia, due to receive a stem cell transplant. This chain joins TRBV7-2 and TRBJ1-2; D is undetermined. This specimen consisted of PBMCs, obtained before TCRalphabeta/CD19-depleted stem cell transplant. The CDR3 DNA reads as TGTGCCAGCAGCTTGAGTTCCACTAACTATGGCTACACCTTC. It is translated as CASSLSSTNYGYTF. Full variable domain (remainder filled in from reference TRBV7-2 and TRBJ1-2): GAGVSQSPSNKVTEKGKDVELRCDPISGHTALYWYRQSLGQGLEFLIYFQGNSAPDKSGLPSDRFSAERTGGSVSTLTIQRTQQEDSAVYLCASSLSSTNYGYTFGSGTRLTVV.